The rows below give T cell receptor beta chains drawn from one sample of a study of identical twins. TCRdb recomputed calls from the 5' RACE reads with MiXCR, one row per CDR3 protein. The sample lists 450,000 or so distinct CDR3 sequences, approximately 14% occurring once. The same sample was also used in a study of yellow fever vaccine responses in identical twins.

Material: CD4+ T cells sorted from blood. The receptors originated from a woman between 18 and 29 years old in good health. The CDR3 runs from the conserved cysteine through the conserved F or W.

V gene,J gene,CDR3 protein
TRBV4-2,TRBJ2-3,CASSPNMASTDTQYF
TRBV7-9,TRBJ2-7,CASSSRGEYEQYF
TRBV20-1,TRBJ2-7,CSAGQAGRSYEQYF
TRBV6-2/TRBV6-3,TRBJ2-5,CASRTGGGQETQYF
TRBV18,TRBJ2-3,CASSLSLTSRDTQYF
TRBV5-1,TRBJ2-7,CTSSPRDGFYEQYF
TRBV11-2,TRBJ2-5,CASSPRALAGGGETQYF
TRBV20-1,TRBJ2-1,CSAAVAGGRREQFF
TRBV5-6,TRBJ2-7,CASSFATSGLYEQYF
TRBV12-3/TRBV12-4,TRBJ2-3,CASSPGRGRGAGDTQYF
TRBV7-2,TRBJ2-5,CASSPRGGEETQYF
TRBV12-3/TRBV12-4,TRBJ2-5,CASSLAKDREETQYF
TRBV11-1,TRBJ2-2,CASRGQGAIMAGELFF
TRBV7-9,TRBJ2-7,CASSAQGAGGAYEQYF
TRBV14,TRBJ2-2,CASAPAASGKKPTGELFF
TRBV6-2/TRBV6-3,TRBJ2-7,CASSYVWRGPYEQYF
TRBV20-1,TRBJ2-1,CSASRPAGVYNEQFF
TRBV6-2/TRBV6-3,TRBJ2-4,CASTTGLAEKLAKNIQYF
TRBV28,TRBJ2-1,CASSPRRTGVGGTPLYNEQFF
TRBV7-2,TRBJ2-1,CASRRGGLHYNEQSF
TRBV15,TRBJ2-2,CATSRTATNTGELFF
TRBV7-9,TRBJ2-3,CASSLGLGATDTQYF
TRBV29-1,TRBJ2-3,CSARRLAGEGTDTQYF
TRBV20-1,TRBJ2-1,CSASLLAGEGEQFF
TRBV5-1,TRBJ2-7,CASSLAYPTLDRSYEQYF
TRBV7-9,TRBJ2-5,CASSLTAGKGRETQYF
TRBV20-1,TRBJ2-7,CSARGSSGRGVQYF
TRBV7-9,TRBJ2-1,CASTRQGAVEQFF
TRBV3-1,TRBJ2-2,CASSHLQGSGELFF
TRBV12-3/TRBV12-4,TRBJ2-1,CASSHSQGLAGNEQFF
TRBV12-3/TRBV12-4,TRBJ2-7,CASSFVRYEQYF
TRBV7-6,TRBJ1-5,CASSLTGIGGQPQHF
TRBV10-3,TRBJ2-2,CATQAGQGGHGELFF
TRBV18,TRBJ2-5,CASSPAGVQETQYF
TRBV5-1,TRBJ2-1,CASSLDPPGTGGHEQFF
TRBV28,TRBJ2-3,CASTTGSIADTQYF
TRBV7-9,TRBJ2-1,CASSQLGLAGANEQFF
TRBV28,TRBJ2-1,CASSHRTRGQYNEQFF
TRBV11-2,TRBJ2-3,CASSLVPLRFRAMGGTDTQYF
TRBV6-1,TRBJ2-5,CASRALAGQETQYF
TRBV5-1,TRBJ2-1,CASSGVRTGNNEQFF
TRBV19,TRBJ2-2,CASRKALNTGELFF
TRBV7-9,TRBJ1-1,CASSRAGTEAFF
TRBV7-2,TRBJ2-7,CASSREAGGGEQYF
TRBV5-1,TRBJ2-1,CASSSTGNNEQFF
TRBV6-5,TRBJ2-1,CASSYGGAGVSYNEQFF
TRBV29-1,TRBJ2-3,CSVLGPGQTQYF
TRBV11-2,TRBJ2-3,CASSLKGGDTQYF
TRBV6-5,TRBJ1-1,CASSYQGQADSEAFF
TRBV10-3,TRBJ2-2,CAIRRDSPTGELFF
TRBV29-1,TRBJ2-1,CSGRSSYNEQFF
TRBV6-2/TRBV6-3,TRBJ2-7,CASSYRGGLHEQYF
TRBV11-2,TRBJ2-7,CASSLVGSRAYEQYF
TRBV9,TRBJ1-4,CASSEGLFF
TRBV7-2,TRBJ2-7,CASSERKGPGDEQYF